This T cell receptor beta chain was captured by sequencing in a study of radiation and T cells in renal cell carcinoma (dated by TCRdb to the early 2020s). For the wider study: Samples came from a clinical trial, in which primary renal cell carcinomas received 15 Gy stereotactic body radiation therapy followed by nephrectomy 4 weeks later. Across all 53 samples, 4,016,671 unique CDR3 nucleotide sequences encoding around 2.8 million unique CDR3 amino acid sequences were identified. TCR beta sequencing covered 50 or so samples in total, comprising some 25 tumors and roughly 27 peripheral blood samples.

With respect to this clone: Its binding antigen is unknown. No base qualities exist here, and no much larger clone lies one base off it.

Overall results and qualifications from the work: Effects of radiation dose or scheduling on the TCR repertoire could not be addressed with the single-armed trial design. Dynamics of the blood repertoire were not tracked past 4 weeks after treatment. An increase in top tumor clonotypes in blood was observed from baseline to 2 weeks post-radiation, followed by contraction by 4 weeks, which was taken to suggest transient expansion of tumor-resident clones. Because no pretreatment tumor biopsies were available, whether clonotypes were present in the tumor at baseline could not be determined.

The immunoSEQ kit was used, according to the manufacturer's recommendations, to generate TCR beta libraries from genomic DNA. For library preparation, a first multiplex PCR was performed with proprietary primers, followed by a second PCR in which unique barcodes were added, and bead cleanups were performed after each round. A positive control reaction and a negative control reaction, both provided in the kit, were run with every batch of samples. The final libraries were assessed on an Agilent 4200 TapeStation D1000 ScreenTape, pooled by volume, and quantified by qPCR. Sequencing was performed on an Illumina NextSeq500 with a MidOutput 150-cycle cartridge, and 156 Read1 and 15 Index1 cycles were run with kit custom primers. The pooled library was loaded at approximately 1 pM, with an approximately 21% PhiX control spiked in. Concerning the study's data processing: Vendor-processed data were analyzed in R, and a clonotype was defined as all T cells sharing the same CDR3 nucleotide sequence. In the clone abundance analyses, frequencies in each sample were normalized to that sample's 10,000 most abundant clones. Public T cell clones, which averaged fewer than five per sample, were excluded before analysis. An abundance difference of at least 32-fold between compartments was the criterion for calling clonotypes tumor-enriched or baseline blood-enriched. A beta-binomial differential abundance model was applied to find clonotypes that expanded or contracted between blood time points. Similarity between tumor and blood repertoires was quantified using the Baroni-Urbani and Buser coefficient, and groups were compared with two-tailed Wilcoxon tests in R. Entries here come from immuneACCESS through TCRdb and include only in-frame sequences with V and J called. Some clones fail to appear in such tables; in the studies checked, an unresolved V gene covers under half of the shortfall, and the cause of the remainder is unknown. From that table come the V and J calls and clone size; the DNA was used to work out D and trimming. The table for this sample lists 150,000 or so clones; roughly 90% of them were counted only once. 10% to 15% of the sample is in the top ten clones.

Reading from cysteine to phenylalanine, the CDR3 counts 15 amino acids. Just the 45-base CDR3 DNA is kept, in frame starting at base 1. V and J are trimmed by 4 bases and 5 bases, and the gene matches miss 10 bases of the junction. Taken from the germline V gene (reference sequence), the CDR1 and CDR2 loops are PRHDT and FYEKMQ. In the paper's terms, the time point label means: blood 2 weeks post-SBRT. Per the publication, the treatment or condition label means: 15 Gy SBRT to primary tumor, nephrectomy 4 weeks later. Serial peripheral blood from radiation-treated patients was sampled at baseline, 2 weeks and 4 weeks after SBRT to track tumor-enriched clonotypes. Every patient had renal cell carcinoma of clear cell pathology. Genomic DNA for TCR sequencing was prepared using the QIAamp DNA Blood Mini Kit (Qiagen). Only samples passing all quality control checks were included in the analyses.

The source of this sequence is a woman aged 45-65 years with renal cell carcinoma. The rearrangement combines TRBV13 with TRBJ2-7, with TRBD1 identical over 8 junction bases. The specimen comprised blood, sampled from a patient whose treatment included radiotherapy and nephrectomy. The nucleotide sequence is given as TGTGCCAGCAGCTCCGACTTCAGGGGGCGCGACGAGCAGTACTTC. Its translation reads: CASSSDFRGRDEQYF.